The 28 T cell receptor beta chains listed next were all sequenced from one sample in a study of T cell responses to AZD1222 COVID-19 vaccine. Sequencing used immunoSEQ multiplex PCR; TCRdb keeps in-frame clones, though not all of them. The sample yields more than 150,000 clones, 90% seen once. The material sequenced was peripheral blood, taken 28 days after the second AZD1222 dose. The receptor source for this set is an adult who received the AZD1222 COVID-19 vaccine.

This chain joins TRBV27 and TRBJ1-3; no firm D call. With 5 bases removed from V and 4 bases from J, the gap between germline ends came to 12 bases. The CDR3 covers 14 residues. Looked up from germline, CDR1 is MNHEY and CDR2 is SMNVEV (reference sequence). CDR3 coding DNA: TGTGCCAGCAGTCAAATTGCGAGCGGAAACACCATATATTTT. Encoded protein: CASSQIASGNTIYF.

The V gene is TRBV3-1 (or the pseudogene TRBV3-2), the J gene TRBJ2-3; 7 bases line up with TRBD1. The germline V gene encodes CDR1 LGHDT and CDR2 YNNKEL (reference sequence). V dropped 6 bases and J dropped 5; count of bases not matched to a gene: 8. The CDR3 loop spans 14 amino acids. The CDR3 reads CASRRGQVGDTQYF. For the CDR3, the DNA is TGTGCCAGCAGAAGAGGACAGGTAGGAGATACGCAGTATTTT.

The gene calls are TRBV21-1 and TRBJ1-4. TRBV21-1 is recorded as a pseudogene. The CDR3 length is 13 residues. For the CDR3, the DNA is TGTGCCAGCAGCAAATTATTAGATGAAAAACTGTTTTTT. Translating gives CASSKLLDEKLFF.

The J gene is TRBJ1-1, the V gene TRBV6-1; 7 nucleotides agree with TRBD1. V lost 2 bases to trimming and J lost 5 bases; unmatched junction nucleotides: 11. CDR3 length: 16 residues. Germline-derived CDR1 and CDR2 are MNHNS and SASEGT. The CDR3 DNA follows: TGTGCCAGCAGTGAAAGGCCCCAGGGGGGGACGACTGAAGCTTTCTTT. The encoded protein is CASSERPQGGTTEAFF.

About this clone: The junction shows a germline mismatch at one end, possibly a read error. This rearrangement joins TRBV7-7 to TRBJ1-1; the D is unclear. The CDR3 sequence is 13 residues long. Germline-derived CDR1 and CDR2 are SSHAT and FNYEAQ (reference sequence). CDR3 region: CASSLGENTEAFF. DNA for the CDR3: TGTGCTAGCAGCTTAGGAGAGAACACTGAAGCTTTCTTT.

V gene TRBV11-2 combines with J gene TRBJ1-2; D is undetermined. CDR3 size: 12 residues. V gave up 6 bases and J gave up 6 bases, with 11 bases separating them. CDR1 is SGHAT and CDR2 is FQNNGV in the germline V gene. For the CDR3, the DNA is TGTGCCAGCAGTTTGCCTGGGGATGGCTACACCTTC. Protein sequence: CASSLPGDGYTF.

V is TRBV4-2 and J is TRBJ2-2; 7 bases map to TRBD2. Germline CDR1 reads LGHNA; CDR2 reads YNFKEQ. CDR3 length: 14 residues. The J segment lost 7 bases and the V segment lost 7 bases, leaving 9 bases of the junction unmatched. The CDR3 sequence is CASTLEREGGELFF. In DNA, the CDR3 is TGTGCCAGCACCCTAGAAAGGGAGGGCGGGGAGCTGTTTTTT.

The chain uses TRBV7-3 and TRBJ2-1, with D perhaps given as TRBD1 or TRBD2 (5 bases each). The germline CDR1 and CDR2 sequences are SGHTA and FQGTGA. This CDR3 comprises 18 residues. The V end lost 1 base, the J end lost 5 bases, and 21 bases lay between the germline ends. The CDR3 sequence is CASSLRGVGIKEHNEQFF. The CDR3 DNA reads as TGTGCCAGCAGCTTAAGAGGGGTGGGGATCAAGGAACACAATGAGCAGTTCTTC.

V usage is TRBV6-5 and J usage is TRBJ1-1; D is perhaps TRBD1 (5 bases). Germline V gene sequence: CDR1 MNHEY, CDR2 SVGAGI. Trimming pared 8 bases from V and 0 bases from J, leaving 7 bases between. CDR3 size: 12 residues. CDR3 residues: CASGQLNTEAFF. The CDR3 nucleotides read TGTGCCAGCGGACAATTGAACACTGAAGCTTTCTTT.

The gene calls are TRBV6-6 and TRBJ1-1; D call uncertain. The CDR3 spans 14 residues. Trimming removed 2 bases at V and 0 bases at J, with 7 bases between. Germline CDR1 and CDR2: MNHNY and SVGAGI (reference sequence). The CDR3 is CASSYERVNTEAFF. The CDR3 region has the DNA TGTGCCAGCAGTTACGAGAGGGTGAACACTGAAGCTTTCTTT.

J is TRBJ2-3 and V is TRBV15; 7 bases line up with TRBD1. J was trimmed by 3 bases and V by 5 bases; bases with no gene match: 5. The CDR3 extends over 14 amino acids. Germline V gives CDR1 LNHNV, CDR2 YYDKDF (reference sequence). This CDR3 is CATSADRITDTQYF. CDR3 coding DNA: TGTGCCACCAGCGCGGACAGGATAACAGATACGCAGTATTTT.

This clone was seen at least ten times. The rearrangement uses TRBV9 and TRBJ2-1, with D maybe TRBD2 (6 bases). The CDR3 extends over 17 amino acids. Trimming pared 3 bases from V and 6 bases from J, leaving 22 bases between. The germline V gene has CDR1 SGDLS and CDR2 YYNGEE. CDR3 protein: CASSAQSSREYFNEQFF. The DNA of the CDR3 is TGTGCCAGCAGCGCCCAGTCGTCTCGGGAGTATTTCAATGAGCAGTTCTTC.

The J gene is TRBJ1-5, the V gene TRBV19, with D possibly matching TRBD1 (5 bases). Germline CDR1 LNHDA, CDR2 SQIVND (reference sequence). Trimming left V 3 bases short and J 9 bases short, with 15 bases between. CDR3 length: 14 residues. Written as DNA, the CDR3 is TGTGCCAGTAGTATTACGACGGGACTTAGGCCCCAGCATTTT. This translates into CASSITTGLRPQHF. Full variable domain (outside the CDR3, taken from reference TRBV19 and TRBJ1-5): DGGITQSPKYLFRKEGQNVTLSCEQNLNHDAMYWYRQDPGQGLRLIYYSQIVNDFQKGDIAEGYSVSREKKESFPLTVTSAQKNPTAFYLCASSITTGLRPQHFGDGTRLSIL.

The chain uses TRBV18 and TRBJ1-1, with TRBD1 identical over 10 bases. Germline V gene lookup returns CDR1 KGHSH and CDR2 LQKENI. The CDR3 extends over 14 amino acids. The V gene end was trimmed by 5 bases and the J gene end by 6 bases; junction bases not matched to a gene: 6. CDR3 region: CASSMGQGIPEAFF. CDR3 DNA sequence: TGTGCCAGCTCAATGGGACAGGGGATACCTGAAGCTTTCTTT.

In this sample, this clone turned up once. Here the CDR3 DNA reads TGTGCCAGCAGTGAAGGCGGGGGGAACACTGAAGCTTTCTTT. Protein sequence: CASSEGGGNTEAFF. This chain connects TRBV2 to TRBJ1-1; D possibly corresponds to TRBD1 (5 bases). V gave up 1 base and J gave up 1 base, with 7 bases separating them. The length of the CDR3 is 14 residues. Germline V lookup: CDR1 SNHLY, CDR2 FYNNEI.

This chain joins TRBV5-1 and TRBJ1-5, with D possibly TRBD1 on 6 matching bases. V was cut by 0 bases and J by 7 bases, with 14 bases left in between. The CDR3 has 15 residues. CDR1 SGHRS and CDR2 YFSETQ come from the germline V gene. The CDR3 nucleotides are TGCGCCAGCAGCTTGGAAGGGTCGGGGGGCCAGCCCCAGCATTTT. Its translation is CASSLEGSGGQPQHF. Drawing the rest from reference TRBV5-1 and TRBJ1-5, the complete variable domain is KAGVTQTPRYLIKTRGQQVTLSCSPISGHRSVSWYQQTPGQGLQFLFEYFSETQRNKGNFPGRFSGRQFSNSRSEMNVSTLELGDSALYLCASSLEGSGGQPQHFGDGTRLSIL.

The sample holds a few counts of this clone. The chain is built from TRBV6-2 or TRBV6-3 and TRBJ2-2; a possible D gene is TRBD1 (5 bases). CDR1 and CDR2 from the germline V gene are MNHEY and SVGEGT. This CDR3 has 15 residues. Deletions cut 0 bases from V and 2 bases from J, with 7 bases between. The CDR3 DNA is TGTGCCAGCAGTTACTCGACAGTTAACACCGGGGAGCTGTTTTTT. This translates into CASSYSTVNTGELFF.

This rearrangement joins TRBV6-2 or TRBV6-3 to TRBJ2-5, with unresolved D. The CDR3 has 15 amino acids. Between the trimmed V and J ends, which lost 5 bases and 3 bases, there was a span of 16 bases. From germline, CDR1 is MNHEY and CDR2 SVGEGT. The CDR3 sequence is CASSPWAPTEETQYF. As DNA, the CDR3 is TGTGCCAGCAGTCCCTGGGCCCCGACCGAAGAGACCCAGTACTTC.

The chain uses TRBV6-2 or TRBV6-3 and TRBJ2-2; either TRBD1 or TRBD2 may supply D (5 bases each). The germline CDR1 and CDR2 sequences are MNHEY and SVGEGT. This CDR3 is 15 amino acids long. The V end lost 2 bases, the J end lost 1 base, and 8 bases lay between the germline ends. CDR3 sequence: CASSYLGGNTGELFF. Written as DNA, the CDR3 is TGTGCCAGCAGTTACCTTGGGGGGAACACCGGGGAGCTGTTTTTT.

Here the CDR3 DNA reads TGTGCCAGCACCCCCCGGACAGGGGGCGGCACTGAAGCTTTCTTT. The encoded protein is CASTPRTGGGTEAFF. The chain recombines TRBV6-5 with TRBJ1-1; 11 bases are a match to TRBD1. The CDR3 has 15 residues. CDR1 and CDR2 (germline): MNHEY, SVGAGI. V lost 7 bases to trimming and J lost 4 bases; unmatched junction nucleotides: 8.

This rearrangement joins TRBV27 to TRBJ2-1; D not certain. This CDR3 comprises 13 residues. V dropped 2 bases and J dropped 5 bases, with 7 bases sitting between them. The germline gives CDR1 MNHEY, CDR2 SMNVEV (reference sequence). The CDR3 loop reads CASSLTTNNEQFF. The CDR3 DNA follows: TGTGCCAGCAGTTTAACCACAAACAATGAGCAGTTCTTC.

The chain employs TRBV3-1 (or the pseudogene TRBV3-2) and TRBJ2-7; 7 nucleotides agree with TRBD2. V lost 0 bases and J lost 6; bases outside the gene matches: 5. Germline V gene data show CDR1 as LGHDT and CDR2 as YNNKEL (reference sequence). The CDR3 has 14 residues. Here the CDR3 reads CASSQDRGGGEQYF. The CDR3, as DNA: TGTGCCAGCAGCCAAGACCGTGGGGGGGGCGAGCAGTACTTC.

J is TRBJ1-4 and V is TRBV7-2; D is undetermined. The length of the CDR3 is 14 residues. In germline, CDR1 is SGHTA, CDR2 FQGNSA. Trimming cost V 1 base and J 12 bases, with 15 bases left between them. The CDR3 sequence: CASSLVVPRGELFF. CDR3 coding DNA: TGTGCCAGCAGCTTAGTGGTGCCTAGAGGAGAACTGTTTTTT.

J is TRBJ1-1 and V is TRBV6-5; D unresolved. The CDR3 contains 13 residues. Germline V gene sequence: CDR1 MNHEY, CDR2 SVGAGI. Trimming took off 5 bases at V and 2 bases at J, with 9 bases between the two ends. The CDR3 sequence: CASSIKDNTEAFF. CDR3 nucleotides: TGTGCCAGCAGTATTAAGGACAACACTGAAGCTTTCTTT.

This chain links TRBV10-3 with TRBJ1-1; D uncertain. Germline V gene sequence: CDR1 ENHRY, CDR2 SYGVKD. V was trimmed by 2 bases and J by 4 bases, leaving 5 bases between them. There are 12 residues in the CDR3. CDR3: CAISEVITEAFF. The CDR3 DNA reads as TGTGCCATCAGTGAGGTAATCACTGAAGCTTTCTTT.

The rearrangement uses TRBV5-6 and TRBJ1-1, with 8 positions matching TRBD1. This CDR3 contains 14 residues. Germline lookup yields CDR1 SGHDT and CDR2 YYEEEE. With V trimmed by 5 bases and J by 7 bases, 10 bases remained unmatched. The CDR3 DNA sequence: TGTGCCAGCAGAAAGGGACAGGCGCGATTTGAAGCTTTCTTT. Protein: CASRKGQARFEAFF.

The chain links TRBV6-6 to TRBJ1-1; 7 positions agree with TRBD1. Per the germline V gene, CDR1 is MNHNY and CDR2 is SVGAGI (reference sequence). The ends lost 2 bases at V and 6 bases at J; junction bases unmatched: 0. This CDR3 spans 12 amino acids. In DNA, the CDR3 is TGTGCCAGCAGTTACAGGGGGCCTGAAGCTTTCTTT. Protein product: CASSYRGPEAFF.

J is TRBJ1-1 and V is TRBV11-2; D remains ambiguous. Per germline, CDR1 SGHAT and CDR2 FQNNGV. The ends were cut back, 2 bases at V and 1 base at J, with 11 bases in the middle. CDR3 length: 15 amino acids. This CDR3 is CASSLNGEANTEAFF. CDR3 in DNA: TGTGCCAGCAGCTTAAACGGGGAAGCGAACACTGAAGCTTTCTTT.